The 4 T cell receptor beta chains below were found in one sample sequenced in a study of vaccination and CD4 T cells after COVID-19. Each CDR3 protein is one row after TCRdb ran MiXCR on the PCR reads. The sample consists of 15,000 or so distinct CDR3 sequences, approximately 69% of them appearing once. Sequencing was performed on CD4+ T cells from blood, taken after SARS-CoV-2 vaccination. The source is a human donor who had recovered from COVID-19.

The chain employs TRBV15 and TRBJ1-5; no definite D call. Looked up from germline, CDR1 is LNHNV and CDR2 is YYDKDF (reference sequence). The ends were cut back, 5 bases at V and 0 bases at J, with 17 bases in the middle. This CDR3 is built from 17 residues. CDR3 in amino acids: CATSRKNGRISNQPQHF. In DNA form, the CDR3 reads TGTGCCACCAGCCGAAAAAATGGGAGAATTAGCAATCAGCCCCAGCATTTT.

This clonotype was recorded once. In DNA, the CDR3 is TGCAGTGCTCTCATAACAGGGAGATCACCCCTCCACTTT. Protein product: CSALITGRSPLHF. The V and J genes are TRBV20-1 and TRBJ1-6; TRBD1 is a possible D gene (6 bases). The CDR3 loop spans 13 amino acids. Per germline, CDR1 DFQATT and CDR2 SNEGSKA (reference sequence). V lost 5 bases and J 10 bases, leaving 15 bases between the germline ends.

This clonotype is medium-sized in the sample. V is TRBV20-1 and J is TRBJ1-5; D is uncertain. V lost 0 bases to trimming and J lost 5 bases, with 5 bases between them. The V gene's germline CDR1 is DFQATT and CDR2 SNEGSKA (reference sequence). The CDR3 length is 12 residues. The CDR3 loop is CSAREFHQPQHF. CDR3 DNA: TGCAGTGCTAGAGAATTTCATCAGCCCCAGCATTTT.

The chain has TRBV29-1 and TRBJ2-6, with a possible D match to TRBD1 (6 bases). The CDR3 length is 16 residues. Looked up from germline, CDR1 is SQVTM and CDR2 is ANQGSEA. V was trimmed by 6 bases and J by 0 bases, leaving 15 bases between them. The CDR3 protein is CSVAGTTSSGANVLTF. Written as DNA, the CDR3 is TGCAGCGTCGCCGGGACAACAAGCTCTGGGGCCAACGTCCTGACTTTC.